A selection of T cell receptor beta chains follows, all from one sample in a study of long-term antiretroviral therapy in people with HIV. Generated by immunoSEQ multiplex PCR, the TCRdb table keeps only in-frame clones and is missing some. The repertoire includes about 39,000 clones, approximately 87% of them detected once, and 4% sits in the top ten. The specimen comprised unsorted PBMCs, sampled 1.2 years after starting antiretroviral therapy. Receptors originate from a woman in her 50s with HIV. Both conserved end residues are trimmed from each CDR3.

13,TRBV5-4,ASSQGPVSGNTIY
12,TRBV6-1,ASSPGQGNQPQH
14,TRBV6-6,ASSYSYRVNTGELF
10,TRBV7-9,ASSLVTGEQY
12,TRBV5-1,ASSLYQETYEQY
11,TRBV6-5,ASSLGADSPLH
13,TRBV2,ASSRRTSGTLEQY
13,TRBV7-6,ASSSGTGGDYGYT
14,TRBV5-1,ASNPRGTGGDTEAF
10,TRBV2,ASTGQASEAF
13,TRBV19,ASRTDRGGNQPQH
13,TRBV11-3,ASSLNGRGRETQY
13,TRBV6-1,ASSEQPSWGETQY
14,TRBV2,ASSVTGTANTGELF
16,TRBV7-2,ASSFTGGGPLAKNIQY
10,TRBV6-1,ASSEPLHGYT
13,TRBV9,ASSVASSGRNEQF
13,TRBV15,ATSRDFTEVHEQY
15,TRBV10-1,ASSDSNVGQQNTEAF
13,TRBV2,ASSGTKTGSETQY
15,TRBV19,ASSIRLAGGPYNEQF
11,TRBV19,ASSKYGNQPQH
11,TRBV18,ASSPSINTEAF
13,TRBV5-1,ASSPTGGLGVEQY
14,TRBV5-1,ASSSQGPGVRGEQY
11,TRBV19,ATRWGSGNTIY
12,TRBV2,AGGLAASRDTQY
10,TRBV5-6,ASSRFNQPQH
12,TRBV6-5,ASSCSPGNTEAF
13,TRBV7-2,ASSLEGQGFGGYT
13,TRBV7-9,ASSLGGGSNQPQH
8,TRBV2,ASRDYGYT
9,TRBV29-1,SVGDDYEQY
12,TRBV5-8,ASSKQGGTGELF
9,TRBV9,ASSGGGEAF